This section outlines one T cell receptor beta chain sequence together with its context. These data originate in a study of CD8 T cells in Susac syndrome. V shed 4 bases and J shed 4 bases, with 8 bases lying between them. Germline CDR1 and CDR2: SGDLS and YYNGEE. The length of the CDR3 is 12 residues. RNA, at about 0.5 to 1 ug, was reverse transcribed with random hexamers. immunoSEQ multiplex PCR amplified TCR beta CDR3 across 54 Vbeta, 13 Jbeta. TCRdb processed the immunoSEQ multiplex PCR reads anew with MiXCR; each CDR3 protein has one entry. The sample has 160,000 or so distinct CDR3 sequences; 95% are singletons.

The receptor comes from a human donor with multiple sclerosis. The sequenced sample was CD8+ T cells from PBMCs. The chain carries TRBV9 and TRBJ1-2, with D possibly TRBD1 on 5 matching bases. As DNA, the CDR3 is TGTGCCAGCAGCAACAGGCTCTATGGCTACACCTTC. It translates to CASSNRLYGYTF.